This entry describes one TCR beta chain. No antigen is known for it. The data were obtained in a study of T cell responses to AZD1222 COVID-19 vaccine. Study-wide background: Second doses that came at about 4 or about 12 weeks were put together.

The CDR3 totals 13 residues. The ends were cut back, 3 bases at V and 5 bases at J, with 10 bases in the middle. Broader study findings: Without day 14 samples, only post-peak T cell repertoires were studied.

Profiled with immunoSEQ multiplex PCR; TCRdb holds only in-frame clones, not every one. The sample records around 100,000 clones, almost 90% being singletons. Material: peripheral blood, obtained on day 0 of AZD1222 vaccination. This TCR derives from an adult in good health. The chain links TRBV12-3 or TRBV12-4 to TRBJ2-5; D could derive from TRBD1 or TRBD2 (5 bases each). CDR3 bases: TGTGCCAGCAGTTTTTCGGGGCAGGAGACCCAGTACTTC. Translation gives CASSFSGQETQYF.